The 31 T cell receptor beta chains below all came from one sample that was sequenced in a study of blood T cell repertoires in COVID-19. The repertoire was sequenced with immunoSEQ multiplex PCR; TCRdb's copy has only in-frame clones and lacks some. The repertoire holds a few hundred thousand clones, with around 83% as singletons. The sample taken for sequencing was peripheral blood. Source of these receptors: a woman aged 80 or older with COVID-19, enrolled during active disease.

This clone was observed a single time. The chain combines TRBV2 with TRBJ1-3; 7 nucleotides line up with TRBD1. Germline loops: CDR1 SNHLY, CDR2 FYNNEI. Trimming removed 10 bases from V and 0 bases from J; junction bases left unmatched: 12. The CDR3 sequence is 16 residues long. The CDR3: CANLRDRLNSGNTIYF. The CDR3 DNA sequence: TGTGCCAACCTCCGGGACAGATTAAACTCTGGAAACACCATATATTTT.

This clone has just one count. The genes are TRBV5-1 and TRBJ2-7; D may be TRBD2 (5 bases). This CDR3 is 12 amino acids long. Germline V gene data show CDR1 as SGHRS and CDR2 as YFSETQ. Trimming cost V 5 bases and J 0 bases, with 6 bases left between them. CDR3 residues: CASRGSSYEQYF. CDR3 in DNA: TGCGCCAGCAGGGGGAGCTCCTACGAGCAGTACTTC. The complete variable domain, with remaining parts taken from reference TRBV5-1 and TRBJ2-7, reads KAGVTQTPRYLIKTRGQQVTLSCSPISGHRSVSWYQQTPGQGLQFLFEYFSETQRNKGNFPGRFSGRQFSNSRSEMNVSTLELGDSALYLCASRGSSYEQYFGPGTRLTVT.

The V call is TRBV24-1, the J call TRBJ2-2; 8 bases fit TRBD2. Germline CDR1 is KGHDR and CDR2 is SFDVKD. V shed 1 base and J 7 bases; nucleotides not matched to a gene: 10. This CDR3 region has 17 residues. DNA of the CDR3: TGTGCCACCAGTGATTTCCGAGCGGGGGCGTCAGGCGGGGAGCTGTTTTTT. Its protein is CATSDFRAGASGGELFF.

This chain links TRBV29-1 with TRBJ2-3, with 9 bases aligning to TRBD1. Germline V gene sequence: CDR1 SQVTM, CDR2 ANQGSEA. The CDR3 runs 14 residues. CDR3 nucleotide sequence: TGCTCAACTCCGGGACAGGGTACCGCAGATACGCAGTATTTT. It translates to CSTPGQGTADTQYF.

Comments on this clone: Other nucleotide sequences in the sample specify the same CDR3. V and J are TRBV5-6 and TRBJ2-1, with 8 positions matching TRBD2. This CDR3 is built from 15 residues. J was trimmed by 3 bases and V by 2 bases; bases with no gene match: 4. Germline CDR1 reads SGHDT; CDR2 reads YYEEEE. CDR3 in amino acids: CASSLGTSGYNEQFF. CDR3 DNA sequence: TGTGCCAGCAGCTTAGGCACTAGCGGCTACAATGAGCAGTTCTTC.

This clone was detected a few times. V gene TRBV30 combines with J gene TRBJ2-1, with a tentative D call TRBD2 (5 bases). The CDR3 extends over 13 amino acids. Trimming removed 1 base from V and 7 bases from J, with 11 bases in between. CDR1 and CDR2 (germline): GTSNPN, SVGIG (reference sequence). CDR3 sequence reads: CAWSGQLGNEQFF. In DNA, the CDR3 is TGTGCCTGGAGTGGACAACTAGGGAATGAGCAGTTCTTC.

This clone appeared once. The chain employs TRBV2 and TRBJ1-2; 9 nucleotides agree with TRBD1. Germline V CDR1 and CDR2: SNHLY, FYNNEI. This CDR3 region has 14 residues. Trimming removed 5 bases from V and 3 bases from J; junction bases left unmatched: 4. CDR3 region: CASSQQGADYGYTF. The CDR3 DNA reads TGTGCCAGCAGTCAACAGGGGGCGGACTATGGCTACACCTTC.

The chain links TRBV29-1 to TRBJ1-2; possibly TRBD1 for D (5 bases). CDR1 is SQVTM, CDR2 ANQGSEA, per germline. V dropped 6 bases and J dropped 6 bases, with 20 bases sitting between them. CDR3 length: 14 residues. The CDR3 region is CSVAPGGSDHGYTF. The CDR3 DNA is TGCAGCGTAGCCCCGGGGGGTTCTGACCATGGCTACACCTTC.

The chain links TRBV5-1 to TRBJ2-6; the match to TRBD1 covers 9 bases. CDR1 and CDR2 (germline): SGHRS, YFSETQ. V lost 3 bases, J lost 4 bases, and 5 bases stayed unmatched. There are 16 residues in the CDR3. The CDR3 protein is CASSSQGAPGANVLTF. As DNA, the CDR3 is TGCGCCAGCAGCTCACAGGGGGCGCCCGGGGCCAACGTCCTGACTTTC.

This sequence joins TRBV11-2 and TRBJ2-7; D is perhaps TRBD2 (5 bases). The CDR3 extends over 13 amino acids. V lost 5 bases, J lost 0 bases, and 8 bases lay in between. Germline V gene data show CDR1 as SGHAT and CDR2 as FQNNGV. The CDR3 protein is CASSVGSSYEQYF. DNA of the CDR3: TGTGCCAGCAGCGTTGGGAGCTCCTACGAGCAGTACTTC. The variable domain in full, completed from reference TRBV11-2 and TRBJ2-7, reads EAGVAQSPRYKIIEKRQSVAFWCNPISGHATLYWYQQILGQGPKLLIQFQNNGVVDDSQLPKDRFSAERLKGVDSTLKIQPAKLEDSAVYLCASSVGSSYEQYFGPGTRLTVT.

The rearrangement links TRBV3-1 (or the pseudogene TRBV3-2) to TRBJ2-1; 7 nucleotides agree with TRBD2. J gave up 5 bases and V 3 bases, and 13 bases lay outside the gene matches. CDR1 LGHDT and CDR2 YNNKEL come from the germline V gene (reference sequence). This CDR3 spans 17 amino acids. DNA for the CDR3: TGTGCCAGCAGCCAGGGGGGGGTGCTAGCGAGAAACAATGAGCAGTTCTTC. Translating it yields CASSQGGVLARNNEQFF.

This clone was found a few times. This chain links TRBV30 with TRBJ1-3; D gene uncertain. The CDR3 runs 14 residues. In germline, CDR1 is GTSNPN, CDR2 SVGIG (reference sequence). V lost 5 bases to trimming and J lost 2 bases, with 13 bases between them. CDR3 protein: CAWQAAIAGNTIYF. As DNA, the CDR3 is TGTGCCTGGCAGGCCGCAATAGCTGGAAACACCATATATTTT.

The rearrangement links TRBV7-2 to TRBJ2-1; 7 bases map to TRBD2. Per the germline V gene, CDR1 is SGHTA and CDR2 is FQGNSA. The CDR3 has 17 residues. Unmatched junction bases numbered 11, after V lost 5 bases and J lost 1 base. CDR3 protein: CASSLNSGYQSYNEQFF. Written as DNA, the CDR3 is TGTGCCAGCAGCCTAAATAGCGGGTATCAATCCTACAATGAGCAGTTCTTC.

The chain combines TRBV2 with TRBJ2-2; TRBD2 agrees at 8 bases. CDR1 is SNHLY and CDR2 is FYNNEI in the germline V gene. The junction had 7 bases not matched to a gene; V was cut back by 5 bases and J by 5 bases. This CDR3 is built from 15 residues. The CDR3 here is CASSPSGGYTGELFF. CDR3 sequence (DNA): TGTGCCAGCAGTCCCAGCGGGGGCTATACCGGGGAGCTGTTTTTT.

The J gene is TRBJ2-6, the V gene TRBV7-2; 8 nucleotides align to TRBD1. CDR3 length: 15 residues. V lost 5 bases and J lost 3; bases outside the gene matches: 3. The germline V gene has CDR1 SGHTA and CDR2 FQGNSA. This chain's CDR3 is CASSPGGFGANVLTF. The CDR3 coding sequence is TGTGCCAGCAGCCCAGGGGGCTTTGGGGCCAACGTCCTGACTTTC.

V is TRBV4-2 and J is TRBJ2-7; D perhaps matches TRBD1 (6 bases). The V end was cut by 3 bases, the J end by 2 bases, with 14 bases between. Per the germline V gene, CDR1 is LGHNA and CDR2 is YNFKEQ. The CDR3 totals 15 residues. CDR3 sequence reads: CASSHFRAGAYEQYF. For the CDR3, the DNA is TGTGCCAGCAGCCACTTTAGAGCAGGGGCCTACGAGCAGTACTTC.

The chain carries TRBV7-9 and TRBJ1-4; 8 positions agree with TRBD1. V gave up 5 bases and J gave up 6 bases; unmatched junction bases: 8. Germline V gives CDR1 SEHNR, CDR2 FQNEAQ (reference sequence). The CDR3 sequence is 15 residues long. Here the CDR3 DNA reads TGTGCCAGCAGCCCTAACAGGGGGTTCGATGAAAAACTGTTTTTT. Its protein product is CASSPNRGFDEKLFF.

This chain joins TRBV19 and TRBJ1-1; unclear D gene. The CDR3 length is 14 residues. The germline CDR1 and CDR2 sequences are LNHDA and SQIVND (reference sequence). V lost 5 bases to trimming and J lost 0 bases, with 10 bases between them. CDR3 amino acids: CASSAHVLNTEAFF. The CDR3 coding sequence is TGTGCCAGTAGTGCACACGTGTTGAACACTGAAGCTTTCTTT.

The CDR3 nucleotides are TGTGCCAGCTCACGTGGGAGCCCTGAATACGAGCAGTACTTC. Its translation: CASSRGSPEYEQYF. The chain carries TRBV18 and TRBJ2-7; D possibly corresponds to TRBD2 (5 bases). Trimming took 4 bases from V and 4 from J, leaving 14 bases between them. The CDR3 runs 14 residues. CDR1 is KGHSH, CDR2 LQKENI, per germline.

V is TRBV24-1 and J is TRBJ2-1, with 7 nucleotides matching TRBD2. V shed 4 bases, J shed 4 bases, and the junction held 9 bases outside the gene matches. The germline CDR1 and CDR2 sequences are KGHDR and SFDVKD. CDR3 size: 16 residues. CDR3 nucleotides: TGTGCCACCAGTGACATTAGGGCTAGCGGTTACAATGAGCAGTTCTTC. As protein: CATSDIRASGYNEQFF.

As to this clone: A much larger clone lies one base from this, so it may be a read error. This chain joins TRBV9 and TRBJ2-7; unclear D gene. V shed 4 bases and J shed 0 bases, with 5 bases lying between them. Germline assignment: CDR1 SGDLS and CDR2 YYNGEE. This CDR3 is 12 amino acids long. The CDR3 bases are TGTGCCAGCAGCTCTAGCTCCTACGAGCAGTACTTC. Protein sequence: CASSSSSYEQYF.

The chain employs TRBV7-2 and TRBJ1-6; D uncertain. Germline CDR1 and CDR2: SGHTA and FQGNSA. Between the trimmed V and J ends, which lost 1 base and 9 bases, there was a span of 13 bases. This CDR3 has 15 amino acids. For the CDR3, the DNA is TGTGCCAGCAGCTTAGATGGGTTGACGGGTTCACCCCTCCACTTT. It encodes CASSLDGLTGSPLHF.

The gene calls are TRBV2 and TRBJ2-2, with D uncertain. The CDR3 spans 14 residues. The germline CDR1 and CDR2 sequences are SNHLY and FYNNEI. Trimming took 8 bases from V and 2 from J, leaving 12 bases between them. Here the CDR3 reads CASVWATNTGELFF. CDR3 DNA: TGTGCCAGCGTTTGGGCCACCAACACCGGGGAGCTGTTTTTT.

The chain carries TRBV7-2 and TRBJ2-1; 10 bases agree with TRBD2. Germline V gene sequence: CDR1 SGHTA, CDR2 FQGNSA. The trim removed 5 bases at V and 2 bases at J, leaving 6 bases unmatched. CDR3 length: 16 residues. For the CDR3, the DNA is TGTGCCAGCAGCCCAGGACTAGCGGCCCCCTACAATGAGCAGTTCTTC. Amino acids: CASSPGLAAPYNEQFF.

This chain links TRBV24-1 with TRBJ2-3; TRBD1 agrees at 9 bases. Germline V gene sequence: CDR1 KGHDR, CDR2 SFDVKD. V lost 3 bases, J lost 4 bases, and 10 bases stayed unmatched. CDR3 length: 17 residues. The CDR3 sequence is CATSDRGQGKKADTQYF. CDR3 sequence (DNA): TGTGCCACCAGTGATAGAGGACAGGGGAAAAAGGCAGATACGCAGTATTTT.

The chain carries TRBV10-2 and TRBJ1-5, with a tentative D call TRBD1 (6 bases). V was shortened by 5 bases and J by 6 bases, with 8 bases between the two germline ends. The CDR3 contains 12 residues. Per germline, CDR1 WSHSY and CDR2 SAAADI. CDR3 in amino acids: CASSLGGQPQHF. DNA for the CDR3: TGCGCCAGCAGTTTAGGGGGTCAGCCCCAGCATTTT.

J is TRBJ1-1 and V is TRBV25-1; maybe TRBD1 (6 bases). Germline V gene sequence: CDR1 MGHDK, CDR2 SYGVNS. The CDR3 is 11 amino acids. Trimming left V 4 bases short and J 11 bases short, with 11 bases between. CDR3 protein: CASSGRGYAFF. CDR3 coding DNA: TGTGCCAGCAGTGGCAGGGGATATGCTTTCTTT.

The chain is built from TRBV11-3 and TRBJ2-1; 9 bases are shared with TRBD1. V gave up 8 bases and J gave up 7 bases; unmatched junction bases: 12. The CDR3 covers 15 residues. CDR1 is SGHNT and CDR2 is YENEEA in the germline V gene. The CDR3 here is CASAGGTGTNNEQFF. CDR3 sequence (DNA): TGTGCCAGCGCCGGCGGGACAGGGACTAATAATGAGCAGTTCTTC.

The rearrangement uses TRBV5-6 and TRBJ2-2; TRBD2 aligns across 12 bases. Germline V lookup: CDR1 SGHDT, CDR2 YYEEEE. This CDR3 spans 17 amino acids. V lost 2 bases and J lost 5; bases outside the gene matches: 7. CDR3 in DNA: TGTGCCAGCAGCTTCTGGACTAGCGGGGTCTCGACCGGGGAGCTGTTTTTT. Protein sequence: CASSFWTSGVSTGELFF.

The chain recombines TRBV6-5 with TRBJ2-7; D possibly corresponds to TRBD2 (5 bases). Trimming took 5 bases from V and 2 from J, leaving 10 bases between them. In germline, CDR1 is MNHEY, CDR2 SVGAGI. The CDR3 has 13 residues. The CDR3 protein is CASSPGSAYEQYF. The CDR3 DNA follows: TGTGCCAGCAGTCCGGGGAGTGCCTACGAGCAGTACTTC.

The V and J genes are TRBV2 and TRBJ1-1, with TRBD1 identical over 7 bases. CDR1 SNHLY and CDR2 FYNNEI come from the germline V gene. V trimming: 8 bases; J trimming: 0 bases; junction bases outside the gene matches: 3. This CDR3 is 13 amino acids long. CDR3 bases: TGTGCCAGCGGGGACAGTCTGAACACTGAAGCTTTCTTT. This codes for CASGDSLNTEAFF.